This TCR beta chain was retrieved from a study of blood T cells in healthy people across ages. CDR1 and CDR2 from the germline V gene are MGHDK and SYGVNS. The CDR3 runs to 14 residues. V gave up 3 bases and J gave up 4 bases, with 10 bases separating them. Then a second PCR, running roughly 7 to 11 cycles, was carried out with a sample-barcoded 5' primer and a J-beta primer mix. MiXCR, applied by TCRdb to the 5' RACE reads, yields one record per CDR3 protein. The table lists 350,000 to 450,000 distinct CDR3 sequences, about 52% of them singletons. The sample comprised blood. V is TRBV25-1 and J is TRBJ2-1, with a tentative D call TRBD2 (6 bases). This TCR was recovered from a man aged 60 to 75 in good health. CDR3 nucleotides: TGTGCCAGCAGTGAGGGACTCTATTACAATGAGCAGTTCTTC. It encodes CASSEGLYYNEQFF.